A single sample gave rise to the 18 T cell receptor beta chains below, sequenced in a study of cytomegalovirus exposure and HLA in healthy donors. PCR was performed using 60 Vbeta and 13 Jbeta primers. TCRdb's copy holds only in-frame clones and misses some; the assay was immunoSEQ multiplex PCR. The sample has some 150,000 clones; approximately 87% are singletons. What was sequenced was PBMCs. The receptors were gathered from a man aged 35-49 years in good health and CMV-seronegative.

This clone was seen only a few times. This CDR3 reads CASSSYMGQGNTGELFF. The CDR3 DNA reads as TGTGCCAGCAGCTCTTATATGGGACAGGGGAACACCGGGGAGCTGTTTTTT. The chain has TRBV13 and TRBJ2-2; 9 bases map to TRBD1. Germline-derived CDR1 and CDR2 are PRHDT and FYEKMQ (reference sequence). With V trimmed by 4 bases and J by 1 base, 7 bases remained unmatched. This CDR3 is 17 amino acids long.

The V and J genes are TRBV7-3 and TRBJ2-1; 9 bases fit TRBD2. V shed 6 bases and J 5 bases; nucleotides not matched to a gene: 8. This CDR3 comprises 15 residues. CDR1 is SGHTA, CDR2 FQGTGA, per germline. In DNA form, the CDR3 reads TGTGCCAGCAGATATAGCGGGAGCCTTAACAATGAGCAGTTCTTC. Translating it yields CASRYSGSLNNEQFF. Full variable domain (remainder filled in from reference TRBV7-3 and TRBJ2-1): GAGVSQTPSNKVTEKGKYVELRCDPISGHTALYWYRQSLGQGPEFLIYFQGTGAADDSGLPNDRFFAVRPEGSVSTLKIQRTERGDSAVYLCASRYSGSLNNEQFFGPGTRLTVL.

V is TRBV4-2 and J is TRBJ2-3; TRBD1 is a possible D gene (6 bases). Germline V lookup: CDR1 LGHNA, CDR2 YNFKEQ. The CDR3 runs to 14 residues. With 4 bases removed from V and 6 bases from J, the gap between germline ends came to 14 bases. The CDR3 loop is CASSPWTDKDTQYF. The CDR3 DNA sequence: TGTGCCAGCAGCCCCTGGACAGATAAGGATACGCAGTATTTT.

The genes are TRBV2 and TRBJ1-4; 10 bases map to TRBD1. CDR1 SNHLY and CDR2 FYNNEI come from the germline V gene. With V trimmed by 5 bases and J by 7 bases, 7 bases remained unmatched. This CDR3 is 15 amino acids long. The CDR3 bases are TGTGCCAGCAGTCCCCTCGGGACAGGGGCTGAAAAACTGTTTTTT. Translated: CASSPLGTGAEKLFF.

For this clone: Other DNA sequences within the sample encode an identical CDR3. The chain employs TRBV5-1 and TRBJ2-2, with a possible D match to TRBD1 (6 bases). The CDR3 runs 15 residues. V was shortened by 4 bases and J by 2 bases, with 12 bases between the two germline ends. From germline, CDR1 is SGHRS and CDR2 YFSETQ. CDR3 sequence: CASSPGHLNTGELFF. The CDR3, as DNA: TGCGCCAGCAGCCCGGGACACCTCAACACCGGGGAGCTGTTTTTT. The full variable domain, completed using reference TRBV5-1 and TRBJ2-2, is KAGVTQTPRYLIKTRGQQVTLSCSPISGHRSVSWYQQTPGQGLQFLFEYFSETQRNKGNFPGRFSGRQFSNSRSEMNVSTLELGDSALYLCASSPGHLNTGELFFGEGSRLTVL.

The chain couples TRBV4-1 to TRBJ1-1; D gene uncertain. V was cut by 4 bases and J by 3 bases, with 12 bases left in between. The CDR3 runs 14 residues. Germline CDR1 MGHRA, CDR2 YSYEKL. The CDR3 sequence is CASSRQAQDTEAFF. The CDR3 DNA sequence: TGCGCCAGCAGCCGGCAGGCCCAGGACACTGAAGCTTTCTTT.

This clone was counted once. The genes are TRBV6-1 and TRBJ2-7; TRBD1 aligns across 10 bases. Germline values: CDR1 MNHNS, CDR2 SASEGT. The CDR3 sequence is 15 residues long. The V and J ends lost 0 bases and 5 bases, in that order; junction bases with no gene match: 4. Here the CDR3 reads CASSEAKTGGNEQYF. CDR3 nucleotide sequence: TGTGCCAGCAGTGAAGCGAAGACAGGGGGCAACGAGCAGTACTTC.

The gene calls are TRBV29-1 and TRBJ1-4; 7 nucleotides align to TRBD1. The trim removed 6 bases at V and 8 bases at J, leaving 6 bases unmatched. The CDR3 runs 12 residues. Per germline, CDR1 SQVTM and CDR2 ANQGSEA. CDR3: CSVGEGAEKLFF. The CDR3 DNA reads TGCAGCGTCGGTGAGGGGGCGGAAAAACTGTTTTTT.

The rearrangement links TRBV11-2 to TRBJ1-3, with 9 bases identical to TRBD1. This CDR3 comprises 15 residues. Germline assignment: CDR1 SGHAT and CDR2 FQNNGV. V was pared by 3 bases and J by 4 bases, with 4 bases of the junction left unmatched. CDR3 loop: CASSFSGTGGNTIYF. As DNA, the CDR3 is TGTGCCAGCAGCTTCTCAGGGACAGGGGGAAACACCATATATTTT.

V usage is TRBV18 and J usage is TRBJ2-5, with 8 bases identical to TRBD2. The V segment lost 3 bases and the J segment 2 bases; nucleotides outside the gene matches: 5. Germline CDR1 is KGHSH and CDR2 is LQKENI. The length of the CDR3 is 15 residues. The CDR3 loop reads CASSPILAEQETQYF. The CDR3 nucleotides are TGTGCCAGCTCACCCATACTAGCGGAACAAGAGACCCAGTACTTC.

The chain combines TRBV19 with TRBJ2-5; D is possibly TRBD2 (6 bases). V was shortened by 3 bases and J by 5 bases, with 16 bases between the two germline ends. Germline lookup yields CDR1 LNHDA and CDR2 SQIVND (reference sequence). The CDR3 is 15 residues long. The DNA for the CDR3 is TGTGCCAGTAGTATGTCCGGGGGACTGGGGGAGACCCAGTACTTC. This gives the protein CASSMSGGLGETQYF.

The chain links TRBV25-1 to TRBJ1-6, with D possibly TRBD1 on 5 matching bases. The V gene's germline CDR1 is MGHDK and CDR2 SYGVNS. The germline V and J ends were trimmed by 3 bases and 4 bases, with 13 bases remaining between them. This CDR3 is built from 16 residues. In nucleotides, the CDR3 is TGTGCCAGCAGTGATGGGGACTCTTTATATAATTCACCCCTCCACTTT. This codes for CASSDGDSLYNSPLHF.

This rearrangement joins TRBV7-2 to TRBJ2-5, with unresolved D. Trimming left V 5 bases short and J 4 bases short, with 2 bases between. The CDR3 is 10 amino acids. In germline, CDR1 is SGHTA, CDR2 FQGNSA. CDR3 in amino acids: CASSLETQYF. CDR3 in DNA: TGTGCCAGCAGCCTAGAGACCCAGTACTTC.

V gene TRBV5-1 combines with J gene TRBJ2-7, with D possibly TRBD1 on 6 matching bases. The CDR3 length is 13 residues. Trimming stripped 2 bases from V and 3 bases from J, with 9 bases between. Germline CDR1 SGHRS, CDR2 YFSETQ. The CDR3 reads CASSLGQFYEQYF. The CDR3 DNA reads TGCGCCAGCAGCTTAGGACAGTTCTACGAGCAGTACTTC.

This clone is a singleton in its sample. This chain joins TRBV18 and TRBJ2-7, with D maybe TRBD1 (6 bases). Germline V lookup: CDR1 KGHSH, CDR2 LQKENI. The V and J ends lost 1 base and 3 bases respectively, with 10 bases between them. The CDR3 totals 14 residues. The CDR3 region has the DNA TGTGCCAGCTCACCACAGGGGGAACTCTACGAGCAGTACTTC. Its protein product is CASSPQGELYEQYF.

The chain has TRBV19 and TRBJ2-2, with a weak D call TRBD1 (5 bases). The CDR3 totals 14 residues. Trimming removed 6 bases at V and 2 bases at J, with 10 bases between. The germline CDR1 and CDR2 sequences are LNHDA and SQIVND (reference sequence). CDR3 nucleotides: TGTGCCAGTAGGATGCAGGGCAACACCGGGGAGCTGTTTTTT. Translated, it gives CASRMQGNTGELFF.

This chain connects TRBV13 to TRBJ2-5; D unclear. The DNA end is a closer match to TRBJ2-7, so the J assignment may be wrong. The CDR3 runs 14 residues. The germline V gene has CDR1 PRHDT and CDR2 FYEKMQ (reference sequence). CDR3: CASSFSTETYEQYF. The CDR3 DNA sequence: TGTGCCAGCAGCTTTTCGACTGAAACCTACGAGCAGTACTTC.

The CDR3 region is CAILEGGYGNQPQHF. The CDR3 DNA is TGTGCCATCTTAGAGGGGGGGTACGGCAATCAGCCCCAGCATTTT. The chain links TRBV6-1 to TRBJ1-5, with TRBD1 as a possible D gene (6 bases). Trimming stripped 10 bases from V and 2 bases from J, with 18 bases between. CDR3 length equals 15 residues. Germline values: CDR1 MNHNS, CDR2 SASEGT.